Here is one TCR beta chain with its context. This sample is drawn from a study of post-analysis software for immune sequencing data. Whole-study context: The cohort encompassed relapsing-remitting, secondary progressive and progressive-relapsing multiple sclerosis disease courses.

Unique molecular identifiers were built into the TCR beta cDNA libraries. TCRdb called the PCR reads again in MiXCR, with one record for every CDR3 protein. The profile covers fewer than 850,000 distinct CDR3 sequences, with about half appearing a single time and roughly 4.9% taken by the ten largest. Sequencing was carried out using blood. The TCR was taken from a girl aged 5-17 years with multiple sclerosis.

The CDR3 coding sequence is TGCAGTGCTAGAGATTCAACCAGGACTAGCGGAGCAATGAAAGGCTACGAGCAGTACTTC. Protein: CSARDSTRTSGAMKGYEQYF. The chain recombines TRBV20-1 with TRBJ2-7, with 10 positions matching TRBD2. Germline trimming cut 0 bases from V and 3 bases from J; bases unmatched to any gene: 20. Germline V gives CDR1 DFQATT, CDR2 SNEGSKA (reference sequence). CDR3 length: 20 residues.